These T cell receptor beta chains were read from a single sample in a study of shared clonotypes between healthy human individuals. Produced via immunoSEQ multiplex PCR; TCRdb's table is partial and in-frame only. The sample carries about 2.4 million clones, roughly 92% recorded once. Sequences were obtained from naive CD4+ T cells sorted from blood. The origin of the receptors is a man aged 18 to 29 in good health. CDR3s include the opening cysteine and the closing phenylalanine or tryptophan. The order of the fields is D gene, J gene, clone size, V gene, CDR3 DNA, CDR3 protein. A D gene is named only where the DNA matches it firmly. Rows may omit the clone size; those that give it use once, few, many or a size class.

D: TRBD2; J: TRBJ2-4; size: .; V: TRBV6-1; DNA: TGTGCCAGCAGTGAACTGACTAGCGGGAGCGACGGGAGCAAAAACATTCAGTACTTC; CDR3: CASSELTSGSDGSKNIQYF
D: TRBD1; J: TRBJ1-2; size: .; V: TRBV2; DNA: TGTGCCAGCAGTGAACAGGTTGGAGGACAGGGGATATATGGCTACACCTTC; CDR3: CASSEQVGGQGIYGYTF
D: .; J: TRBJ2-3; size: .; V: TRBV7-2; DNA: TGTGCCAGCAGCTTATCCGGGGCCCGCACAGATACGCAGTATTTT; CDR3: CASSLSGARTDTQYF
D: TRBD2; J: TRBJ2-1; size: .; V: TRBV25-1; DNA: TGTGCCAGCAGTGAAAGCTCTAGCGGGGGTTGGTACGGCAATGAGCAGTTCTTC; CDR3: CASSESSSGGWYGNEQFF
D: .; J: TRBJ1-6; size: .; V: TRBV28; DNA: TGTGCCAGCAGTTTTCGCCAGGGGAGGGATTCACCCCTCCACTTT; CDR3: CASSFRQGRDSPLHF
D: TRBD2; J: TRBJ2-3; size: .; V: TRBV23-1; DNA: TGCGCCAGCAGTCAATCCGGACTAGCAGGGTGCGATACGCAGTATTTT; CDR3: CASSQSGLAGCDTQYF
D: .; J: TRBJ2-7; size: once; V: TRBV6-1; DNA: TGTGCCAGCAGTGCTTTGGACTCCGAGCAGTACTTC; CDR3: CASSALDSEQYF
D: .; J: TRBJ2-5; size: .; V: TRBV20-1; DNA: TGCAGTGCTAGCGTAGAGACCCAGTACTTC; CDR3: CSASVETQYF
D: .; J: TRBJ2-7; size: .; V: TRBV5-1; DNA: TGCGCCAGCAGCTTTAATGGTATTACTAGGGCCTACGAGCAGTACTTC; CDR3: CASSFNGITRAYEQYF
D: TRBD2; J: TRBJ2-2; size: .; V: TRBV4-1; DNA: TGCGCCAGCAGCCAAAGGGGTAGCGGGTGGGACACCGGGGAGCTGTTTTTT; CDR3: CASSQRGSGWDTGELFF
D: .; J: TRBJ2-5; size: .; V: TRBV7-9; DNA: TGTGCCAGCAACTATCCGGGACTCCCAAAAGGGGAGACCCAGTACTTC; CDR3: CASNYPGLPKGETQYF
D: .; J: TRBJ2-1; size: once; V: TRBV4-3; DNA: TGCGCCAGCAGCCAAGAAGAGCGGAGAGAGCAGTTCTTC; CDR3: CASSQEERREQFF
D: .; J: TRBJ2-7; size: .; V: TRBV7-2; DNA: TGTGCCAGCAGCCGGGACTCTTACTCCTACGAGCAGTACTTC; CDR3: CASSRDSYSYEQYF
D: TRBD2; J: TRBJ2-3; size: .; V: TRBV5-1; DNA: TGCGCCAGCAGCCCTTCTAGCGGGAGGATAACAGATACGCAGTATTTT; CDR3: CASSPSSGRITDTQYF
D: TRBD2; J: TRBJ2-5; size: .; V: TRBV5-4; DNA: TGTGCCAGCAGCTCTGGGGGAGCGGGGGGGCGTCGGGAGACCCAGTACTTC; CDR3: CASSSGGAGGRRETQYF
D: .; J: TRBJ2-2; size: .; V: TRBV7-6; DNA: TGTGCCAGCAGCTTTTTAGAGAACACCGGGGAGCTGTTTTTT; CDR3: CASSFLENTGELFF
D: .; J: TRBJ2-7; size: .; V: TRBV6-6; DNA: TGTGCCAGCAGTTCACACCAGGGCAGGGCGGCCTACGAGCAGTACTTC; CDR3: CASSSHQGRAAYEQYF
D: .; J: TRBJ2-1; size: .; V: TRBV7-2; DNA: TGTGCCAGCAGCCTCGATCGGGGCTCCTACAATGAGCAGTTCTTC; CDR3: CASSLDRGSYNEQFF
D: .; J: TRBJ2-1; size: .; V: TRBV9; DNA: TGTGCCAGCAGCGCAGATCTTACAGTCGAGCAGTTCTTC; CDR3: CASSADLTVEQFF
D: .; J: TRBJ2-2; size: once; V: TRBV7-3; DNA: TGTGCCAGCAGCCCCCCCGCCGGGGAGCTGTTTTTT; CDR3: CASSPPAGELFF
D: .; J: TRBJ2-6; size: .; V: TRBV11-2; DNA: TGTGCCAGCAGCTTAGATGAACGGCCCACTGGGGCCAACGTCCTGACTTTC; CDR3: CASSLDERPTGANVLTF
D: TRBD2; J: TRBJ2-7; size: .; V: TRBV7-2; DNA: TGTGCCAGCAGCTCCCGGGGGGGCCGCTACGAGCAGTACTTC; CDR3: CASSSRGGRYEQYF
D: .; J: TRBJ2-7; size: .; V: TRBV20-1; DNA: TGCAGTGCACGCAGGGGAAATGAGCAGTACTTC; CDR3: CSARRGNEQYF
D: TRBD1; J: TRBJ1-5; size: .; V: TRBV30; DNA: TGTGCCTGGACGAAGACAGGGAACAATCAGCCCCAGCATTTT; CDR3: CAWTKTGNNQPQHF
D: TRBD1; J: TRBJ2-7; size: once; V: TRBV4-1; DNA: TGCGCCAGCAGCCAAGCTCGGGGGACAGGACCCTCCTACGAGCAGTACTTC; CDR3: CASSQARGTGPSYEQYF
D: TRBD2; J: TRBJ2-5; size: .; V: TRBV5-4; DNA: TGTGCCAGCAGCCGGACTAGCGGGGAGACCCAGTACTTC; CDR3: CASSRTSGETQYF
D: .; J: TRBJ1-6; size: once; V: TRBV5-1; DNA: TGCGCCAGCAGCTTGACAGTCTCCGGGGGACTTAATTCACCCCTCCACTTT; CDR3: CASSLTVSGGLNSPLHF
D: TRBD2; J: TRBJ2-7; size: .; V: TRBV30; DNA: TGTGCCTTAGCCACAGGGTCGGGGGGGCCGAGGGAGCAGTACTTC; CDR3: CALATGSGGPREQYF
D: .; J: TRBJ2-2; size: .; V: TRBV19; DNA: TGTGCCAGTAGTCGGCGGGGTACAACCGGGGAGCTGTTTTTT; CDR3: CASSRRGTTGELFF
D: TRBD1; J: TRBJ2-7; size: .; V: TRBV2; DNA: TGTGCCAGCAGTAAAGAATCCGGGACAGGGGCCTACGAGCAGTACTTC; CDR3: CASSKESGTGAYEQYF
D: TRBD1; J: TRBJ2-5; size: .; V: TRBV14; DNA: TGTGCCAGCAGCCAAGGGGACAGGGTATTGGAGACCCAGTACTTC; CDR3: CASSQGDRVLETQYF
D: TRBD1; J: TRBJ2-7; size: once; V: TRBV11-3; DNA: TGTGCCAGCAGCTTCGGGACAGAACCCTCCTACGAGCAGTACTTC; CDR3: CASSFGTEPSYEQYF
D: TRBD1; J: TRBJ1-6; size: few; V: TRBV27; DNA: TGTGCCAGCAGTTGGGACAGGGTTGGTTCACCCCTCCACTTT; CDR3: CASSWDRVGSPLHF
D: .; J: TRBJ2-3; size: few; V: TRBV10-3; DNA: TGTGCCATCAGGTGGGCAGATACGCAGTATTTT; CDR3: CAIRWADTQYF
D: .; J: TRBJ2-5; size: .; V: TRBV19; DNA: TGTGCCAGTAGTATTCGAGGAGAGACCCAGTACTTC; CDR3: CASSIRGETQYF
D: .; J: TRBJ2-3; size: .; V: TRBV10-3; DNA: TGTGCCATCAGTGTGTCCGGGTCTCGCATCACAGATACGCAGTATTTT; CDR3: CAISVSGSRITDTQYF
D: TRBD1; J: TRBJ2-4; size: .; V: TRBV6-5; DNA: TGTGCCAGCAGTTATCTTCGGACAGGGGGCATAAACATTCAGTACTTC; CDR3: CASSYLRTGGINIQYF
D: .; J: TRBJ2-2; size: .; V: TRBV6-5; DNA: TGTGCCAGCAGTGGGACAACCTCGAACACCGGGGAGCTGTTTTTT; CDR3: CASSGTTSNTGELFF
D: .; J: TRBJ1-5; size: once; V: TRBV6-4; DNA: TGTGCCAGCAGTGACTCGGACGGGCAGCCCCAGCATTTT; CDR3: CASSDSDGQPQHF
D: .; J: TRBJ1-2; size: .; V: TRBV10-3; DNA: TGTGCCATCGAACCAACAGGGTCCTCTGGCTACACCTTC; CDR3: CAIEPTGSSGYTF
D: .; J: TRBJ1-1; size: .; V: TRBV18; DNA: TGTGCCAGCTCACAAGGACATATGGTGGCGGACACTGAAGCTTTCTTT; CDR3: CASSQGHMVADTEAFF
D: TRBD2; J: TRBJ2-7; size: .; V: TRBV19; DNA: TGTGCCAGTAGTGTTAGCGGGGGGAACGAGCAGTACTTC; CDR3: CASSVSGGNEQYF
D: .; J: TRBJ1-1; size: .; V: TRBV5-1; DNA: TGCGCCAGCAGCTCGGAGAGCCGGGGCGTATCTGGCCTCAATACTGAAGCTTTCTTT; CDR3: CASSSESRGVSGLNTEAFF
D: .; J: TRBJ1-2; size: .; V: TRBV30; DNA: TGTGCCTGGAGTGTAGAGGCAGGAGCTAACTATGGCTACACCTTC; CDR3: CAWSVEAGANYGYTF
D: TRBD2; J: TRBJ2-7; size: .; V: TRBV5-6; DNA: TGTGCCAGCAGCTTGGCGGGGGGGCGCATCAACGAGCAGTACTTC; CDR3: CASSLAGGRINEQYF
D: TRBD1; J: TRBJ2-5; size: .; V: TRBV7-2; DNA: TGTGCCAGCAGCTTAGACAGGGGTGTTGAGACCCAGTACTTC; CDR3: CASSLDRGVETQYF
D: .; J: TRBJ2-3; size: .; V: TRBV7-8; DNA: TGTGCCAGCAGCTTTTACGGGGCTAGCACAGATACGCAGTATTTT; CDR3: CASSFYGASTDTQYF
D: TRBD1; J: TRBJ2-5; size: once; V: TRBV11-2; DNA: TGTGCCAGCCGTACAGGGGGCCAAGAGACCCAGTACTTC; CDR3: CASRTGGQETQYF
D: .; J: TRBJ2-5; size: .; V: TRBV4-1; DNA: TGCGCCAGCAGCCAAGTGGCCCTCTTGGAGACCCAGTACTTC; CDR3: CASSQVALLETQYF
D: .; J: TRBJ1-6; size: .; V: TRBV6-6; DNA: TGTGCCAGCAGTCCGGTGGGACATTATAATTCACCCCTCCACTTT; CDR3: CASSPVGHYNSPLHF
D: TRBD2; J: TRBJ2-1; size: .; V: TRBV10-1; DNA: TGCGCCAGCAGTCCCCGACTAGCGGGAGCTTTCAATGAGCAGTTCTTC; CDR3: CASSPRLAGAFNEQFF
D: TRBD1; J: TRBJ2-7; size: .; V: TRBV19; DNA: TGTGCCAGTAGTATCTCCGGACAGGCCTACGAGCAGTACTTC; CDR3: CASSISGQAYEQYF
D: .; J: TRBJ2-7; size: .; V: TRBV6-5; DNA: TGTGCCACCAATAGAGGGGGGCCCGAGCAGTACTTC; CDR3: CATNRGGPEQYF
D: .; J: TRBJ2-5; size: .; V: TRBV30; DNA: TGTGCCCGCGGGACTCTTCAGCAAGAGACCCAGTACTTC; CDR3: CARGTLQQETQYF
D: .; J: TRBJ1-3; size: .; V: TRBV29-1; DNA: TGCAGCGTTGTTGGGTTCTCTGGAAACACCATATATTTT; CDR3: CSVVGFSGNTIYF
D: .; J: TRBJ1-4; size: once; V: TRBV7-9; DNA: TGTGCCAGCAGCGCCACGGGCGCAACTAATGAAAAACTGTTTTTT; CDR3: CASSATGATNEKLFF
D: .; J: TRBJ1-2; size: .; V: TRBV19; DNA: TGTGCCAGTAGTATCCGTTCCTTGGCCGTGACCAATCCCAACTATGGCTACACCTTC; CDR3: CASSIRSLAVTNPNYGYTF
D: .; J: TRBJ1-5; size: once; V: TRBV15; DNA: TGTGCCACCAGCAGAGGTACTTATAGCAATCAGCCCCAGCATTTT; CDR3: CATSRGTYSNQPQHF